This is a list of T cell receptor beta chains from one sample in a study of T cell changes during pregnancy in multiple sclerosis. Generated by immunoSEQ multiplex PCR, the TCRdb table keeps only in-frame clones and is missing some. This sample has over 30,000 clones, with approximately 92% found just once. The sample consisted of PBMCs (not recorded whether the cells were cultured). Receptor source: a female donor with multiple sclerosis, enrolled in a pregnancy study. CDR3s include the opening cysteine and the closing phenylalanine or tryptophan. A D gene is named only where the DNA matches it firmly. A row's size may be missing; if present it is once, few, many or a size class.

clone_size	d_call	v_call	j_call	cdr3_aa	cdr3_nt
.	.	TRBV4-1	TRBJ2-5	CASSQAGLGETQYF	TGCGCCAGCAGCCAAGCCGGGTTGGGAGAGACCCAGTACTTC
.	.	TRBV7-9	TRBJ2-5	CASSRMAETQYF	TGTGCCAGCAGCCGGATGGCCGAGACCCAGTACTTC
.	.	TRBV18	TRBJ2-5	CASSRGQQETQYF	TGTGCCAGCTCCCGGGGACAACAAGAGACCCAGTACTTC
.	TRBD1	TRBV18	TRBJ1-4	CASSPPGTGSEKLFF	TGTGCCAGCTCACCTCCCGGGACAGGGAGTGAAAAACTGTTTTTT
once	TRBD2	TRBV13	TRBJ2-7	CASSLAAGSQNEQYF	TGTGCCAGCAGCTTAGCAGCGGGGTCTCAGAACGAGCAGTACTTC
once	.	TRBV4-3	TRBJ2-7	CASSQVWGAPYEQYF	TGCGCCAGCAGCCAAGTTTGGGGGGCCCCTTACGAGCAGTACTTC
.	.	TRBV6-5	TRBJ1-1	CASSEQVNTEAFF	TGTGCCAGCAGTGAACAGGTGAACACTGAAGCTTTCTTT
.	TRBD2	TRBV7-6	TRBJ2-1	CASSRTFPGGTYNEQFF	TGTGCCAGCAGCAGAACCTTCCCGGGAGGAACCTACAATGAGCAGTTCTTC
once	.	TRBV19	TRBJ1-1	CASSIQGSGGGTEAFF	TGTGCCAGTAGTATACAGGGATCCGGGGGGGGCACTGAAGCTTTCTTT
.	.	TRBV5-1	TRBJ2-1	CASSLTGSAYNEQFF	TGCGCCAGCAGCTTGACAGGGAGCGCCTACAATGAGCAGTTCTTC
.	.	TRBV5-4	TRBJ2-5	CASSPGPTVVQETQYF	TGTGCCAGCAGCCCCGGACCTACGGTCGTCCAAGAGACCCAGTACTTC
.	TRBD2	TRBV18	TRBJ2-7	CASSPVGSGSEQYF	TGTGCCAGCTCACCAGTTGGTAGCGGGAGCGAGCAGTACTTC
.	.	TRBV27	TRBJ1-5	CASSFGVNQPQHF	TGTGCCAGCAGTTTCGGGGTCAATCAGCCCCAGCATTTT
few	.	TRBV28	TRBJ2-7	CASSSYYEQYF	TGTGCCAGCAGCTCTTACTACGAGCAGTACTTC
.	.	TRBV19	TRBJ2-5	CASSMQGSLAAGGETQYF	TGTGCCAGTAGTATGCAGGGCTCTTTAGCGGCCGGCGGGGAGACCCAGTACTTC
.	.	TRBV4-2	TRBJ2-2	CASSQEQQPNTGELFF	TGTGCCAGCAGCCAAGAACAGCAACCGAACACCGGGGAGCTGTTTTTT
.	.	TRBV4-1	TRBJ2-7	CASSHLLGNYEQYF	TGCGCCAGCAGCCACCTCCTCGGTAACTACGAGCAGTACTTC
.	TRBD1	TRBV9	TRBJ1-1	CASSAGQGLGRAFF	TGTGCCAGCAGCGCCGGACAGGGCCTGGGGAGGGCTTTCTTT
few	TRBD1	TRBV19	TRBJ2-7	CASSRQGAGYEQYF	TGTGCCAGTAGCCGACAGGGGGCGGGCTACGAGCAGTACTTC
.	.	TRBV5-6	TRBJ2-7	CASSGMGSGVYSYEQYF	TGTGCCAGCAGCGGCATGGGGTCAGGGGTCTATTCCTACGAGCAGTACTTC
.	.	TRBV19	TRBJ2-7	CASSPTLYYEQYF	TGTGCCAGTAGTCCCACCCTCTACTACGAGCAGTACTTC
.	.	TRBV2	TRBJ2-1	CASSILDEQFF	TGTGCCAGCAGTATACTCGATGAGCAGTTCTTC
.	TRBD1	TRBV5-1	TRBJ2-7	CASSRSGTGGSEQYF	TGCGCCAGCAGCAGATCCGGGACAGGGGGCAGCGAGCAGTACTTC
.	.	TRBV6-5	TRBJ2-1	CASSQGGGVYNEQFF	TGTGCCAGCAGTCAGGGCGGAGGCGTTTACAATGAGCAGTTCTTC
.	TRBD1	TRBV29-1	TRBJ2-3	CSVEGGQGADTQYF	TGCAGCGTTGAAGGGGGACAGGGGGCAGATACGCAGTATTTT
.	.	TRBV5-1	TRBJ2-7	CASTHSTPAYEQYF	TGCGCCAGCACTCACAGTACTCCTGCCTACGAGCAGTACTTC
.	TRBD2	TRBV29-1	TRBJ2-7	CSVDSAGGPTDEQYF	TGCAGCGTTGATTCAGCGGGAGGGCCGACTGACGAGCAGTACTTC
.	.	TRBV7-2	TRBJ2-2	CASSLLLVPGGELFF	TGTGCCAGCAGCTTATTACTAGTCCCTGGCGGGGAGCTGTTTTTT
.	TRBD2	TRBV4-1	TRBJ2-7	CASSQVASVGLAGGIDSYEQYF	TGCGCCAGCAGCCAAGTAGCTTCGGTGGGTCTAGCGGGAGGAATCGATTCCTACGAGCAGTACTTC
.	TRBD2	TRBV27	TRBJ2-1	CASRGTIHNEQFF	TGTGCCAGCAGAGGGACTATACACAATGAGCAGTTCTTC
.	TRBD1	TRBV6-6	TRBJ1-5	CASSYLGTDSNQPQHF	TGTGCCAGCAGTTACTTAGGGACAGATAGCAATCAGCCCCAGCATTTT
.	.	TRBV5-1	TRBJ1-1	CASSPASGEAFF	TGCGCCAGCAGCCCCGCCAGTGGCGAGGCTTTCTTT
.	.	TRBV7-9	TRBJ2-7	CASSPGQKYEQYF	TGTGCCAGCAGCCCCGGCCAAAAGTACGAGCAGTACTTC
.	.	TRBV6-5	TRBJ2-7	CASRQLTAYEQYF	TGTGCCAGCAGACAACTGACAGCTTACGAGCAGTACTTC
once	.	TRBV7-2	TRBJ2-7	CASSLTPAPGEQYF	TGTGCCAGCAGCTTGACCCCAGCTCCGGGCGAGCAGTACTTC
.	.	TRBV18	TRBJ2-1	CASSPFGRGPYNEQFF	TGTGCCAGCTCACCATTCGGCAGGGGTCCATACAATGAGCAGTTCTTC
.	.	TRBV9	TRBJ1-3	CASSVDHTGNTIYF	TGTGCCAGCAGCGTAGATCACACTGGAAACACCATATATTTT
once	.	TRBV18	TRBJ2-3	CASSPATGFSTDTQYF	TGTGCCAGCTCACCAGCGACTGGCTTTAGCACAGATACGCAGTATTTT
.	.	TRBV5-4	TRBJ2-7	CASSLRRGLDYEQYF	TGTGCCAGCAGCTTGCGACGGGGGCTCGACTACGAGCAGTACTTC
.	.	TRBV5-4	TRBJ2-3	CASEGLLTDTQYF	TGTGCCAGCGAAGGTCTACTCACAGATACGCAGTATTTT
.	TRBD2	TRBV29-1	TRBJ2-1	CSVSTSGRAREQFF	TGCAGCGTCTCGACTAGCGGGAGGGCCCGTGAGCAGTTCTTC
.	TRBD1	TRBV6-6	TRBJ1-1	CASSVSGGPYTEAFF	TGTGCCAGCAGTGTTTCAGGGGGTCCCTACACTGAAGCTTTCTTT